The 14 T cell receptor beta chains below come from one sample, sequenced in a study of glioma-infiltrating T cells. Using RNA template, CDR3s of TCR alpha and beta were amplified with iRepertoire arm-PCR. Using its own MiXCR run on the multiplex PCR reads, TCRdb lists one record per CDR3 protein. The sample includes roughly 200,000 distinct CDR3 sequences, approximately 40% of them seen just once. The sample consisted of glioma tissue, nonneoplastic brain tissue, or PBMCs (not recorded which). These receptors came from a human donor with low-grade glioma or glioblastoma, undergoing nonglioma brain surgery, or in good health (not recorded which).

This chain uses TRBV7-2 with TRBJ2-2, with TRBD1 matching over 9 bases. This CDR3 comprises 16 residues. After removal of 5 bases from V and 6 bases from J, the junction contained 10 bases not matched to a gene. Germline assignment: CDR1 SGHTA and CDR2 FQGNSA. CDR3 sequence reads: CASSRYWGQGAGELFF. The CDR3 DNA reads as TGTGCCAGCAGCCGTTATTGGGGACAGGGTGCCGGGGAGCTGTTTTTT.

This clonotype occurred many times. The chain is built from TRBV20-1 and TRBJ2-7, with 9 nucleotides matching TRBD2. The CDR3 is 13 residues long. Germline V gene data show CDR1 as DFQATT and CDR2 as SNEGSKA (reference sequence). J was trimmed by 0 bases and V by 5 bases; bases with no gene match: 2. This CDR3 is CSARTSDSYEQYF. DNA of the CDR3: TGCAGTGCTCGGACTAGCGACTCCTACGAGCAGTACTTC.

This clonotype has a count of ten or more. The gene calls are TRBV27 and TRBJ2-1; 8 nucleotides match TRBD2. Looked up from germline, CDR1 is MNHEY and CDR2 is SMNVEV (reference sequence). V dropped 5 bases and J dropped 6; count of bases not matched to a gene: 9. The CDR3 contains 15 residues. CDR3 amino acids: CASSNRAGVFNEQFF. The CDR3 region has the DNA TGTGCCAGCAGTAATCGAGCGGGAGTCTTCAATGAGCAGTTCTTC.

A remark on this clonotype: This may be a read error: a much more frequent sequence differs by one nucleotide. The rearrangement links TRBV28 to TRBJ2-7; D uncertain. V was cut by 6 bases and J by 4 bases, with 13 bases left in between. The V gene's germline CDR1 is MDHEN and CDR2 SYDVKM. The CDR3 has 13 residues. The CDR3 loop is CASSPMDGYEQYF. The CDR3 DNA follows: TGTGCCAGCAGCCCCATGGACGGGTACGAGCAGTACTTC.

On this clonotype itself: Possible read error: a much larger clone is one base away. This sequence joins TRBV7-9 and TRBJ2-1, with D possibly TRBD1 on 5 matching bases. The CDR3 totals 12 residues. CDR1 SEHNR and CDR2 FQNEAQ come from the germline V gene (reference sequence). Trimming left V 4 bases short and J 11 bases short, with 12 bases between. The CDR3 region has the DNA TGTGCCAGCAGCTCACAGGCTCATAAGCAGTTCTTC. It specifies CASSSQAHKQFF.

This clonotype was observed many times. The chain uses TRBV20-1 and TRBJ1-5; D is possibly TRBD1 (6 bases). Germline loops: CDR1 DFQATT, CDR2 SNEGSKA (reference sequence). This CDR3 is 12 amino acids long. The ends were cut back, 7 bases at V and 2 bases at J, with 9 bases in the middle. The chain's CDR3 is CSVQGGNQPQHF. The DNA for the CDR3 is TGCAGTGTACAGGGTGGCAATCAGCCCCAGCATTTT.

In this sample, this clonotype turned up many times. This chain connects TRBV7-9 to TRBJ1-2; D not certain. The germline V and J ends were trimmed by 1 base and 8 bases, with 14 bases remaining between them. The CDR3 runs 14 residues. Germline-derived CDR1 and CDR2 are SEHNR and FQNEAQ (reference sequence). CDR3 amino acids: CASSLESPVGGYTF. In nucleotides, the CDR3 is TGTGCCAGCAGCTTAGAGTCCCCGGTGGGCGGCTACACCTTC.

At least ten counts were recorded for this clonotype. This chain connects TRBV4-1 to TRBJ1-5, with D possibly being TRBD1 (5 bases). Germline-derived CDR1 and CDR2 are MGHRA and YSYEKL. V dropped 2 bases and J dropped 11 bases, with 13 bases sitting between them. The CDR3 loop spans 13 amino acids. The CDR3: CASSQIIGATQHF. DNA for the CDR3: TGCGCCAGCAGCCAAATTATAGGGGCGACCCAGCATTTT.

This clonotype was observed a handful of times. The DNA for the CDR3 is TGTGCCATCGGCCGGACAGGGGAGGCCTACGAGCAGTACTTC. It translates to CAIGRTGEAYEQYF. The chain recombines TRBV6-1 with TRBJ2-7; 9 bases line up with TRBD1. Germline V CDR1 and CDR2: MNHNS, SASEGT. This CDR3 is built from 14 residues. The ends lost 10 bases at V and 2 bases at J; junction bases unmatched: 9.

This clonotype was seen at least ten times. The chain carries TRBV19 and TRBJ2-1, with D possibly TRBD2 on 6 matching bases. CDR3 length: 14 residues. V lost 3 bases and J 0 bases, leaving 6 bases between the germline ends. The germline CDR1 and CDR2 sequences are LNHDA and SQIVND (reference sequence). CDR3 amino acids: CASSIGSSYNEQFF. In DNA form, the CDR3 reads TGTGCCAGTAGTATCGGGAGCTCCTACAATGAGCAGTTCTTC.

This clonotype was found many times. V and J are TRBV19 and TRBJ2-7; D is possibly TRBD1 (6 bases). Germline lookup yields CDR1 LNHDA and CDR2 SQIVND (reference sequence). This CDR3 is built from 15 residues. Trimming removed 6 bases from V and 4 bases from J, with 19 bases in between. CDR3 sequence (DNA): TGTGCCAGTAGAGACCTAGGGACATCAAATTACGAGCAGTACTTC. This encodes CASRDLGTSNYEQYF.

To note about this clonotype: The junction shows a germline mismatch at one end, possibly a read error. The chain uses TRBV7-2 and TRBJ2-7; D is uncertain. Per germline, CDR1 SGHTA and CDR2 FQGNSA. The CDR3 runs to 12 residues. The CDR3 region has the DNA TGTGCCAGCAGCTTACTAGGCTACGAGAAGTACTTC. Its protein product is CASSLLGYEKYF.

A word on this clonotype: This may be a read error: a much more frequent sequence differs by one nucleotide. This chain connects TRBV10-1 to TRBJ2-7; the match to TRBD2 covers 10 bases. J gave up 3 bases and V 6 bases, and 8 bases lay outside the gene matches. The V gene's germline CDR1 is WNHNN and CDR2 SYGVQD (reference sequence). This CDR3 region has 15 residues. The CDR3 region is CASSPGTSVSYEQYF. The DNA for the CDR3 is TGCGCCAGCAGCCCGGGGACTAGCGTGAGCTACGAGCAGTACTTC.

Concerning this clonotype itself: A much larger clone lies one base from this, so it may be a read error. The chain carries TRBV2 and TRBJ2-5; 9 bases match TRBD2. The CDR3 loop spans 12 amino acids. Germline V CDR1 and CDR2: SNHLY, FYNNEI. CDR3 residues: CASSQRGENQYF. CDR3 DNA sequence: TGTGCCAGCAGCCAGCGGGGGGAGAACCAGTACTTC.